Presented here are 17 T cell receptor beta chains from one specimen sequenced in a study of T cell responses to AZD1222 COVID-19 vaccine. Libraries were prepared by immunoSEQ multiplex PCR; TCRdb keeps only in-frame clonotypes and omits some of them. The repertoire includes around 89,000 clones, under 95% of them detected once, and around a fifth sits in the top ten. This material consisted of peripheral blood, taken on day 0 of AZD1222 vaccination. The receptors here all came from an adult in good health.

The V gene is TRBV5-1, the J gene TRBJ1-2, with TRBD1 identical over 8 bases. The V gene's germline CDR1 is SGHRS and CDR2 YFSETQ. Unmatched junction bases numbered 3, after V lost 2 bases and J lost 6 bases. This CDR3 contains 13 residues. CDR3 sequence reads: CASSLQGDHGYTF. The CDR3 coding sequence is TGCGCCAGCAGCTTACAGGGGGACCATGGCTACACCTTC. The full variable domain, rest sourced from reference TRBV5-1 and TRBJ1-2, is KAGVTQTPRYLIKTRGQQVTLSCSPISGHRSVSWYQQTPGQGLQFLFEYFSETQRNKGNFPGRFSGRQFSNSRSEMNVSTLELGDSALYLCASSLQGDHGYTFGSGTRLTVV.

Details on this clone: Other DNA sequences in the sample encode the same CDR3. The CDR3, as DNA: TGTGCCAGCTCCCCAACTAGCGATACGCAGTATTTT. As protein: CASSPTSDTQYF. This rearrangement joins TRBV18 to TRBJ2-3; maybe TRBD2 (6 bases). Per germline, CDR1 KGHSH and CDR2 LQKENI. CDR3 length equals 12 residues. Trimming pared 6 bases from V and 6 bases from J, leaving 10 bases between.

On this clone: Within the sample, other DNA sequences also encode this same CDR3. The chain has TRBV18 and TRBJ1-5; 9 bases match TRBD1. The germline V gene has CDR1 KGHSH and CDR2 LQKENI. V gave up 3 bases and J gave up 2 bases; unmatched junction bases: 2. The CDR3 is made up of 15 amino acids. CDR3 bases: TGTGCCAGCTCACCGGGACAGGGCGGCAATCAGCCCCAGCATTTT. Translation: CASSPGQGGNQPQHF.

The chain carries TRBV6-5 and TRBJ2-7; 9 bases agree with TRBD1. V lost 2 bases, J lost 7 bases, and 6 bases stayed unmatched. Germline-derived CDR1 and CDR2 are MNHEY and SVGAGI. The length of the CDR3 is 14 residues. In nucleotides, the CDR3 is TGTGCCAGCAGTTACACTAAGACAGGGGGGGAGCAGTACTTC. Amino acid sequence: CASSYTKTGGEQYF.

The rearrangement uses TRBV6-5 and TRBJ2-5, with D unclear. Trimming left V 6 bases short and J 6 bases short, with 17 bases between. The CDR3 spans 14 residues. CDR1 and CDR2 (germline): MNHEY, SVGAGI. The CDR3 here is CASRTLTRHQTQYF. The DNA for the CDR3 is TGTGCCAGCAGAACCCTCACCCGACACCAGACCCAGTACTTC.

In DNA, the CDR3 is TGCGCCAGCAGCTTAGGGGAGTACAATCAGCCCCAGCATTTT. Translated, it gives CASSLGEYNQPQHF. The chain recombines TRBV5-1 with TRBJ1-5; perhaps TRBD1 as D (5 bases). CDR3 length: 14 residues. V was shortened by 2 bases and J by 3 bases, with 9 bases between the two germline ends. Per the germline V gene, CDR1 is SGHRS and CDR2 is YFSETQ.

This rearrangement joins TRBV6-5 to TRBJ1-2; D call uncertain. V lost 6 bases, J lost 7 bases, and 18 bases lay in between. Germline V gene lookup returns CDR1 MNHEY and CDR2 SVGAGI. The CDR3 consists of 14 residues. The CDR3 protein is CASSRRGSFSGYTF. The CDR3 DNA is TGTGCCAGCAGCCGAAGAGGCTCCTTCTCTGGCTACACCTTC.

The chain is built from TRBV5-1 and TRBJ2-7; the match to TRBD2 covers 8 bases. In germline, CDR1 is SGHRS, CDR2 YFSETQ. Losses at the gene ends were 6 bases for V and 3 bases for J; bases not matched to a gene: 11. The CDR3 has 15 residues. In nucleotides, the CDR3 is TGCGCCAGCACCCCGGGGGGTAGCGGGGTCTACGAGCAGTACTTC. Residues: CASTPGGSGVYEQYF.

The J gene is TRBJ2-3, the V gene TRBV7-2, with TRBD2 as a possible D gene (5 bases). Trimming shortened V by 5 bases and J by 5 bases, and 14 bases separated the two germline ends. The CDR3 loop spans 14 amino acids. Germline V gene lookup returns CDR1 SGHTA and CDR2 FQGNSA. CDR3 in amino acids: CASSPGSGRDTQYF. CDR3 sequence (DNA): TGTGCCAGCAGCCCTGGCTCGGGGAGAGATACGCAGTATTTT. The full variable domain, its missing parts supplied by reference TRBV7-2 and TRBJ2-3, is GAGVSQSPSNKVTEKGKDVELRCDPISGHTALYWYRQSLGQGLEFLIYFQGNSAPDKSGLPSDRFSAERTGGSVSTLTIQRTQQEDSAVYLCASSPGSGRDTQYFGPGTRLTVL.

The chain recombines TRBV5-4 with TRBJ2-5; 10 bases fit TRBD2. Germline CDR1 SGHNT, CDR2 YYREEE (reference sequence). V lost 2 bases to trimming and J lost 2 bases; unmatched junction nucleotides: 0. This CDR3 contains 14 residues. CDR3 in amino acids: CASSLAGGQETQYF. CDR3 coding DNA: TGTGCCAGCAGCTTAGCGGGGGGGCAAGAGACCCAGTACTTC.

CDR3 in DNA: TGTGCCAGCAGCCAGATTCCCGGGGCCTTAAGCAATCAGCCCCAGCATTTT. It codes for CASSQIPGALSNQPQHF. V is TRBV7-9 and J is TRBJ1-5; D is perhaps TRBD1 (5 bases). Germline V gene sequence: CDR1 SEHNR, CDR2 FQNEAQ (reference sequence). V was shortened by 5 bases and J by 1 base, with 18 bases between the two germline ends. This CDR3 contains 17 residues.

The chain carries TRBV6-1 and TRBJ1-4; D remains ambiguous. The CDR3 contains 11 residues. Per germline, CDR1 MNHNS and CDR2 SASEGT. V lost 5 bases and J 8 bases, leaving 6 bases between the germline ends. The CDR3, as DNA: TGTGCCAGCAGTTTGAGCGAAAAACTGTTTTTT. It codes for CASSLSEKLFF.

The chain recombines TRBV4-2 with TRBJ2-7; D possibly matches TRBD1 or TRBD2 (5 bases each). Deletions cut 1 base from V and 2 bases from J, with 9 bases between. The CDR3 length is 14 residues. Germline-derived CDR1 and CDR2 are LGHNA and YNFKEQ. CDR3 sequence reads: CASSQGQGAYEQYF. The CDR3 DNA reads as TGTGCCAGCAGCCAAGGGCAGGGAGCCTACGAGCAGTACTTC.

The chain is built from TRBV28 and TRBJ2-7, with D hard to call. The CDR3 runs 11 residues. V dropped 8 bases and J dropped 2 bases, with 7 bases sitting between them. Germline V gene sequence: CDR1 MDHEN, CDR2 SYDVKM. CDR3 DNA: TGTGCCAGCGTGAGCGCCTACGAGCAGTACTTC. Translated: CASVSAYEQYF. Variable domain in full (rest from reference TRBV28 and TRBJ2-7): DVKVTQSSRYLVKRTGEKVFLECVQDMDHENMFWYRQDPGLGLRLIYFSYDVKMKEKGDIPEGYSVSREKKERFSLILESASTNQTSMYLCASVSAYEQYFGPGTRLTVT.

This clone showed up just a few times. The rearrangement uses TRBV5-1 and TRBJ2-1, with 8 nucleotides matching TRBD2. The CDR3 spans 16 residues. Looked up from germline, CDR1 is SGHRS and CDR2 is YFSETQ. V dropped 2 bases and J dropped 7; count of bases not matched to a gene: 11. The CDR3 protein is CASSFRSSGEWNEQFF. DNA for the CDR3: TGCGCCAGCAGCTTCCGGAGTAGCGGGGAGTGGAATGAGCAGTTCTTC.

Notes on this clone: Relative to the germline gene, one junction end is altered; a read error may explain this. The chain is built from TRBV3-1 (or the pseudogene TRBV3-2) and TRBJ2-7; maybe TRBD1 (5 bases). CDR3 length: 13 residues. The germline V gene encodes CDR1 LGHDT and CDR2 YNNKEL (reference sequence). CDR3 DNA sequence: TGTGCCAGCAGTCAAGGGGTTTCCTACGAGCAGTACTTC. Translating it yields CASSQGVSYEQYF.

This chain links TRBV4-2 with TRBJ1-1; D gene unclear. The CDR3 has 14 residues. Trimming cost V 4 bases and J 1 base, with 10 bases left between them. Germline V gene sequence: CDR1 LGHNA, CDR2 YNFKEQ. The CDR3 nucleotides are TGTGCCAGCAGCCCCTCAGCAGGGAACACTGAAGCTTTCTTT. Its translation is CASSPSAGNTEAFF.